This T cell receptor (beta chain) comes out of a study of Ad26.COV2.S vaccination and SARS-CoV-2 variants. On the study more broadly: Donor joined the COV1001 Ad26.COV2.S trial arm.

Study-level findings and limits: Substantial breadth was reported for post-vaccination spike-specific CD8+ and CD4+ T cells. Vaccine and placebo recipients had similar non-spike TCR breadth.

Using immunoSEQ multiplex PCR, the repertoire was profiled, and TCRdb retains in-frame clones only, with some absent. Among over 450,000 clones, approximately 90% were seen once, and the ten largest hold around 1.8%. Treatment of the sample: about 20 received Ad26.COV2.S at low or high dose, single or two shots; roughly 5 received placebo; per-sample allocation not given. Samples came from day 63 after the first vaccine or placebo injection. The donor's status was that of an adult aged 18-55 years in Boston. Comments on this clone: Its antigen is unidentified.

Germline CDR1 is MGHRA and CDR2 is YSYEKL. The CDR3 sequence is 14 residues long. The J segment lost 6 bases and the V segment lost 1 base, leaving 5 bases of the junction unmatched. Source: peripheral blood, taken in a trial of Ad26.COV2.S vaccine versus placebo. This chain joins TRBV4-1 and TRBJ1-2; 7 positions match TRBD1. This TCR was sampled from a person aged 18-60 years who received the Ad26.COV2.S COVID-19 vaccine or a placebo. The CDR3 reads CASSQGDRINGYTF. The CDR3 coding sequence is TGCGCCAGCAGCCAAGGGGACAGAATTAATGGCTACACCTTC.